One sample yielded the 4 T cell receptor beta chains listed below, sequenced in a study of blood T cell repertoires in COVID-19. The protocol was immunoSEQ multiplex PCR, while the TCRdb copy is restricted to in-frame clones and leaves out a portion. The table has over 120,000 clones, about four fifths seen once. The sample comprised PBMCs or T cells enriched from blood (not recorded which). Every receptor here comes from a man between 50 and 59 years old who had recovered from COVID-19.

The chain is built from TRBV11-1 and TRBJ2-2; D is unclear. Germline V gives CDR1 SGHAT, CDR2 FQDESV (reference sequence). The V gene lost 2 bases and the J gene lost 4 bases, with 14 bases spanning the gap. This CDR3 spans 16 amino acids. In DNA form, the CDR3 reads TGTGCCAGCAGCTTAAATCCTGATCCGGGCACCGGGGAGCTGTTTTTT. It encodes CASSLNPDPGTGELFF.

The CDR3: CASNPGGRETQYF. CDR3 in DNA: TGTGCCAGCAACCCGGGGGGCAGAGAGACCCAGTACTTC. The genes are TRBV28 and TRBJ2-5; D may be TRBD2 (7 bases). Between the trimmed V and J ends, which lost 7 bases and 4 bases, there was a span of 13 bases. CDR1 is MDHEN and CDR2 is SYDVKM in the germline V gene. The CDR3 extends over 13 amino acids.

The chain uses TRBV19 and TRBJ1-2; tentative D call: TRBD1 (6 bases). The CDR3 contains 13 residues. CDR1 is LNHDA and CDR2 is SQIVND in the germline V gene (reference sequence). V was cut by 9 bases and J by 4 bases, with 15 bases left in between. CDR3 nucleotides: TGTGCCAGCACCCAGGGGCGCTCCTATGGCTACACCTTC. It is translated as CASTQGRSYGYTF.

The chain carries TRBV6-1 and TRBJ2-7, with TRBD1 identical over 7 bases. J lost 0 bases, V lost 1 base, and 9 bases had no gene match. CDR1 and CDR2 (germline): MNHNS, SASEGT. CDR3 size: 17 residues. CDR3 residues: CASSEVETGPSSYEQYF. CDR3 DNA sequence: TGTGCCAGCAGTGAAGTAGAGACAGGGCCCTCCTCCTACGAGCAGTACTTC.